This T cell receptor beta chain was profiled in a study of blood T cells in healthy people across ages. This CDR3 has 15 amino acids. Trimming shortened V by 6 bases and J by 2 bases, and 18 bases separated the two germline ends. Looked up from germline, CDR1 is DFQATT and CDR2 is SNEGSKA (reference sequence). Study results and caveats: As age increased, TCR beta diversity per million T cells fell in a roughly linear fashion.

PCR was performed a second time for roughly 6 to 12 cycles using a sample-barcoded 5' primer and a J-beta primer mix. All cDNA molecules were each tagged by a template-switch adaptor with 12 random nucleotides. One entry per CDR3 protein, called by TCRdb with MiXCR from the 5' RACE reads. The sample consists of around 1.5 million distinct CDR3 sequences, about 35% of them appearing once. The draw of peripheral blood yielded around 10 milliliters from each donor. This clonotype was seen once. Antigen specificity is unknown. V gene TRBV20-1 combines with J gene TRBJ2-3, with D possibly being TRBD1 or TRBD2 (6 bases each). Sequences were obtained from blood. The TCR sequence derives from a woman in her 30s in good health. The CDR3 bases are TGCAGTGCGGCCTGGGGGGCAGGGACCACAGATACGCAGTATTTT. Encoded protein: CSAAWGAGTTDTQYF.